This section outlines one T cell receptor (beta chain) sequence together with its context. What antigen it recognizes has not been identified. This entry is derived from a study of cytomegalovirus exposure and HLA in healthy donors (dated 2017 in TCRdb). In the study overall: According to an earlier analysis of around 600 of the donors, 150 million to 200 million T cells yielded over 100 million unique TCR beta sequences and about 280 Gb of sequence data. An early release covering over 500 HLA-typed donors comprised about 310 gigabases of sequencing data and tens of millions of unique TCR sequences. Among the approximately 400 genotyped donors, around 81% belonged to the genetic ancestry cluster associated with self-reported Caucasian donors. The aim of the study was to test whether cataloging public T cell receptors could identify signatures of past pathogen exposure. The study profiled the T cell repertoires of 550 to 700 subjects by immunosequencing and related them to cytomegalovirus serostatus. Besides the first cohort of approximately 710 subjects, a separate validation cohort made up of 95 to 150 different subjects was used. To predict cytomegalovirus infection status, the study brought together high-throughput TCR immunosequencing, statistical association of individual TCRs with disease status, and machine learning. A later analysis re-analyzed previously published TCR beta repertoires from approximately 700 donors and added high-resolution HLA genotyping to study TCR occurrence patterns. In the later analysis, no new phenotypic data were used to find candidate immune exposures; instead, reliance was placed on TCR beta sequences and their occurrence across donors. An earlier analysis of 587 of the donors applied high-throughput TCR beta sequencing to assess whether each TCR beta V gene segment acted as functional or pseudogenic. Alongside the repertoire data, information on donor age, sex, ethnicity and CMV serostatus was compiled. A later genetic analysis used genome-wide SNP genotypes for about three fifths of the 666 donors, treating that subset as a discovery cohort. All discovery cohort repertoires had been generated on a single sequencing platform. Both class I and class II loci were covered by HLA typing, at four-digit resolution. Typing coverage differed by locus: A, B, C, DRB1 and DQB1 were typed in roughly 620-640 donors, DQA1 in 522, DPA1 in around 610, and DPB1 in 400 to 490. A few DR-DQ haplotypes were handled as single units for association and clustering because linkage in the cohort was strong. Among roughly 400 genotyped donors of the cohort, an average of roughly 230,000 unique TCR beta nucleotide sequences was sequenced per donor, of which about 19% were non-productive.

V sheds 2 bases and J sheds 4 bases, leaving 6 bases between their ends. Via the germline V gene, CDR1 is SGHTA and CDR2 FQGNSA. Reading from cysteine to phenylalanine, the CDR3 counts 14 amino acids. Of all the DNA, just the CDR3 is kept, 42 bases in frame from base 1. To prepare the library, the immunoSEQ multiplex PCR assay was applied. A mixture of 60 forward primers for TCR Vbeta segments and 13 reverse primers for TCR Jbeta segments was used in the multiplex PCR. Amplification of the CDR3 region of rearranged TCR beta genes was performed with a multiplex PCR assay on genomic DNA. Amplified TCR beta libraries were sequenced as 87-base-pair reads on the Illumina HiSeq System. The authors' analysis ran thus. A later analysis counted about 82 million unique TCR beta chains across the 700 or so repertoires, and roughly 10 million of these chains were shared by at least two donors. Raw reads were error-corrected and collapsed into unique sequences by a nearest-neighbor algorithm in which closely related sequences were merged to remove PCR and sequencing errors. To assign V, D and J gene segments, CDR3 sequences were aligned to IMGT reference sequences. For a sequence to be retained, at least a six-nucleotide match to both a V gene segment and a J gene segment was required. Rearrangements were called productive when the CDR3 lacked stop codons and stayed in frame with V and J; all others were non-productive. CDR3 was defined according to IMGT convention as the region running from the second conserved V-encoded cysteine to the conserved J-encoded phenylalanine. In an earlier analysis of some 550 of the donors, sequences lacking an unambiguous match to a single V gene segment were excluded. In an earlier analysis of 500 to 750 of the donors, V segments were called functional above 56.7% productive rearrangements and were called segregating when the between-donor standard deviation exceeded 5%. To diagnose cytomegalovirus status from the catalog of TCR beta chain sequences, a statistical classification framework was built. V and J gene assignment, in a later analysis, came from comparing TCR nucleotide sequences with IMGT/GENE-DB human TR gene sequences. A later analysis assigned CDR3 sequences and most-parsimonious VDJ recombination scenarios with the TCRdist pipeline. A later analysis defined each TCR beta chain by its CDR3 amino acid sequence plus V-gene family, and excluded reads lacking a unique V-gene family. As a way to deal with suspected cross-contamination and a sequencing artifact, a later analysis dropped hundreds of nucleotide sequences that were highly shared and had low generation probability. A later analysis calculated a clonal expansion index for each public chain from normalized within-repertoire ranks of inferred template counts. Generation probabilities in a later analysis came from a VDJ recombination model fitted to out-of-frame rearrangements, and those results were checked against IGoR. In a later analysis, hypergeometric tests were used to score TCR-TCR, TCR-HLA and TCR-CMV co-occurrence, with a repertoire-size bias correction applied to TCR pairs. False discovery rates were estimated in a later analysis by permuting HLA or CMV assignments 20 times. In a later analysis, co-occurring TCRs were grouped with DBSCAN, and TCRdist sequence similarity was added when clustering was performed within HLA-allele-positive subsets. Repertoires with fewer than 30,000 or more than 120,000 public chains, plus five repertoires with anomalous nucleotide sharing, were excluded from co-occurrence clustering. This immuneACCESS table, as held by TCRdb, lists in-frame sequences with V and J called but not all clones. Of the missing ones, under half trace to an unresolved V gene in checked studies; the others have no known cause. V, J and clone size are taken as reported in that table, and D and trimming were inferred from the DNA itself. The record for this sample contains some 89,000 clones. The ten largest clones represent just under 3.5% of the sample.

What the work shows at the level of the full study, not this receptor alone: A cluster of highly shared sequence variants was judged likely to represent a technical artifact of the sequencing pipeline. While some public TCRs were present in many individuals, most TCR sequences turned up only very rarely across donors. The 87-base-pair reads could not distinguish some IMGT-functional V segments, including TRBV6-2 and TRBV6-3, so those segments were excluded. The only immune exposure information available for the cohort was CMV serostatus. In vitro tests confirmed that a few of the cytomegalovirus-associated TCR beta chains recognize cytomegalovirus antigens. Because counts were too low, under 20 rarely observed V segments, including chromosome 9 orphons, were left out of the earlier analysis of 500 to 650 of the donors. Assigning TCR associations to individual alleles was difficult when HLA alleles, especially DR and DQ, strongly co-occurred. According to the authors, the approach could potentially be generalized to other disease states and immunological phenotypes. In an earlier analysis of some 540 of the donors, most TCR beta V segments appeared in productive rearrangements about 87% or about 30% of the time, broadly matching IMGT annotations. Correlated functional status among segregating V segments might be attributable to linkage disequilibrium, but an unknown experimental factor could not be ruled out. Several of the top co-occurrence clusters appeared to be linked to parvovirus B19, influenza, CMV and Epstein-Barr virus, according to a later analysis. In a later analysis, HLA-associated TCR beta chains showed more clonal expansion and lower generation probabilities than non-associated chains that were equally common. Only TCR beta chains were sequenced in this cohort, and the absence of alpha or paired-chain data limited detectable features. According to a later genetic analysis, donors in an Asian-associated ancestry cluster had fewer N-insertions in productive TCRs than the approximately 670-donor mean. In a later analysis, TCR association rates were found to vary across HLA loci, with the most associated TCRs seen for DRB1 alleles and the fewest for HLA-C alleles. V-gene and J-gene trimming of TCR beta chains was associated with a missense DCLRE1C variant in a later genetic analysis, and the association was replicated in an independent cohort. Cytomegalovirus status was reported to be diagnosed by the classifier with high specificity and sensitivity in both the original and validation cohorts. Roughly uniform sequencing depth across donors was assumed in presence/absence analyses, although this assumption may not hold. The study gave a list of more than 150 TCR beta chains associated with cytomegalovirus. A later analysis found that most CMV-associated TCR beta chains appeared HLA-restricted, with HLA associations seemingly driven largely by CMV exposure. A further reported finding was that TCR beta sequences accurately predicted the HLA-A and HLA-B alleles for most subjects in the first cohort. At a false discovery rate of 0.05, a later analysis linked around 15,000 TCR beta sequences to specific HLA alleles. Because HLA typing was missing for some donors at each locus, association tests included only the typed subset.

The cohort was made up of 500 to 800 healthy bone marrow donors. At the time of sampling, all cohort members were nominally healthy, though unrecorded immune exposures were likely present. The donor was CMV seronegative and was included in the group of around 320 seronegative cohort members. A peripheral blood sample was provided by each donor, and peripheral blood mononuclear cells were used for TCR beta sequencing. The Qiagen DNeasy Blood Extraction Kit was used to extract genomic DNA from the blood cell samples. The chain employs TRBV7-2 and TRBJ1-6; no D gene call is confident. The receptor's source is a woman aged 25 to 39 in good health and CMV-seronegative. Sample: PBMCs. The CDR3 reads as follows: CASSLPGYNSPLHF. The DNA sequence reads TGTGCCAGCAGCTTACCGGGATATAATTCACCCCTCCACTTT.